This T cell receptor beta chain was identified in a study of CD8+CD57+ T cells in acquired aplastic anemia. The use of genomic DNA as template underpinned the TCR beta VDJ and CDR3 profiling. TCRdb called the reads again in MiXCR, with one record for every CDR3 protein. This sample has 33,000 or so distinct CDR3 sequences, with approximately 73% found just once. The CDR3 covers 15 residues. V lost 1 base and J 3 bases, leaving 11 bases between the germline ends. CDR1 is LNHDA and CDR2 is SQIVND in the germline V gene (reference sequence). About this clonotype itself: The antigen remains unidentified.

Whole-study findings and limits: Patients shared just under 30 CD8+ CDR3 sequences with controls. Patients were compared with controls for CD8+ Simpson's diversity, and no significant difference emerged.

This chain links TRBV19 with TRBJ2-3; tentative D call: TRBD1 (6 bases). This sequence was found in a human donor in good health, serving as a control. The source material was sorted CD4+, CD8+, or CD8+CD57+ T cells (not recorded which) from PBMCs. The CDR3 spells CASSIAVTGTDTQYF. Here the CDR3 DNA reads TGTGCCAGTAGTATAGCTGTTACAGGGACAGATACGCAGTATTTT. The variable domain in full, completed from reference TRBV19 and TRBJ2-3, reads DGGITQSPKYLFRKEGQNVTLSCEQNLNHDAMYWYRQDPGQGLRLIYYSQIVNDFQKGDIAEGYSVSREKKESFPLTVTSAQKNPTAFYLCASSIAVTGTDTQYFGPGTRLTVL.